This T cell receptor (beta chain) was documented in a study of molecular identifiers for immune sequencing clone quantification. The germline CDR1 and CDR2 sequences are MGHRA and YSYEKL. The ends lost 4 bases at V and 1 base at J; junction bases unmatched: 3. CDR3 length: 14 amino acids. Study-wide findings and caveats: Around 940,000 naive cells reportedly did not prevent detection of spiked Jurkat TCR RNA from one cell. Underestimated sizes of highly expanded clones could result from identical TCR molecules that share a barcode.

TCRdb called the PCR reads again in MiXCR, with one record for every CDR3 protein. The table lists about half a million distinct CDR3 sequences, 20% to 25% of them singletons, with around 0.84% in the top ten. This clonotype appeared many times. What it recognizes is unknown. The rearrangement joins TRBV4-1 to TRBJ1-1, with 7 bases aligning to TRBD1. The receptor was derived from a human donor in good health. Some libraries in this study had Jurkat cell RNA spiked in. The sequenced sample was naive CD8+ T cells from blood, with Jurkat cell RNA spiked in. This sample's subset: FACS-sorted CD8+CD4-CCR7+CD45RA+ naive T cells. The CDR3 region is CASSPTGQNTEAFF. CDR3 nucleotides: TGCGCCAGCAGCCCGACAGGGCAGAACACTGAAGCTTTCTTT.